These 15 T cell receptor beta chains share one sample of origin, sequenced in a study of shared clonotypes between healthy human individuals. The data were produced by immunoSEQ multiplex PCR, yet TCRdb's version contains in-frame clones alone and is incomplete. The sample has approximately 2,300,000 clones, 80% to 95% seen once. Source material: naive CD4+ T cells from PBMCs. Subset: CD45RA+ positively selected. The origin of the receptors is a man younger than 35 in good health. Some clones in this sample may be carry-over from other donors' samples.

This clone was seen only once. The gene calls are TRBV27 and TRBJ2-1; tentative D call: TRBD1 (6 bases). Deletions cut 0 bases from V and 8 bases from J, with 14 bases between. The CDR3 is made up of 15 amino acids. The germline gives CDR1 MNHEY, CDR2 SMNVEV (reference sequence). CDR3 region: CASSLSGRGEDEQFF. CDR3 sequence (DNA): TGTGCCAGCAGTTTATCTGGCAGGGGCGAGGATGAGCAGTTCTTC.

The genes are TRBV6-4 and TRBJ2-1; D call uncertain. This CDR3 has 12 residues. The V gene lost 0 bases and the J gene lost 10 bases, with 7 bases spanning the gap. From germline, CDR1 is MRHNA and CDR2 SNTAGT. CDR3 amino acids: CASSDSMGEQFF. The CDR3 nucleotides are TGTGCCAGCAGTGACTCGATGGGGGAGCAGTTCTTC.

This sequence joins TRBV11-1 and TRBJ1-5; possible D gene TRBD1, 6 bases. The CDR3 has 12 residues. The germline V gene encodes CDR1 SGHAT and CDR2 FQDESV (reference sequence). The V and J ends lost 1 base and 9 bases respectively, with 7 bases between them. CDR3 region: CASSLEGGPQHF. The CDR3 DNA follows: TGTGCCAGCAGCTTAGAGGGGGGGCCCCAGCATTTT.

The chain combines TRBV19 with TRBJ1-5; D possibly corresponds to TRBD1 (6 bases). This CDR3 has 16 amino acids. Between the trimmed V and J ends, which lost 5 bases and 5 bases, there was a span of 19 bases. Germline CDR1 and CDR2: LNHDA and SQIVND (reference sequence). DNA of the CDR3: TGTGCCAGTAGTCCATCGGTGAGGGGGTACGATCAGCCCCAGCATTTT. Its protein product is CASSPSVRGYDQPQHF.

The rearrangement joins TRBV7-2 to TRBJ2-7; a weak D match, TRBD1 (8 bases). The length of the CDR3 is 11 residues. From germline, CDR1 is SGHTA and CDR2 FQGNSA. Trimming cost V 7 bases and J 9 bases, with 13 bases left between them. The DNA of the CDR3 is TGTGCCAGCACCACAGGGGGGGGGCAGTACTTC. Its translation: CASTTGGGQYF.

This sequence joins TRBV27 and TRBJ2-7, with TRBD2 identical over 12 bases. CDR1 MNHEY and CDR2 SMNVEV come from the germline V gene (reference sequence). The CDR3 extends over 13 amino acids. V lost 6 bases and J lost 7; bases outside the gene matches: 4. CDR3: CASRTLAGGEQYF. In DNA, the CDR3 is TGTGCCAGCAGGACTCTAGCGGGAGGGGAGCAGTACTTC.

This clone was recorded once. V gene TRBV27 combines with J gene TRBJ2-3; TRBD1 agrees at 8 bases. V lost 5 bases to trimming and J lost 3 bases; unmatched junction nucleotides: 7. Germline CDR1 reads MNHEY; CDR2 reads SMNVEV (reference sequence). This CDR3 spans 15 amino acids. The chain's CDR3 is CASSPGQGRTDTQYF. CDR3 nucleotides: TGTGCCAGCAGTCCTGGACAGGGCAGGACAGATACGCAGTATTTT.

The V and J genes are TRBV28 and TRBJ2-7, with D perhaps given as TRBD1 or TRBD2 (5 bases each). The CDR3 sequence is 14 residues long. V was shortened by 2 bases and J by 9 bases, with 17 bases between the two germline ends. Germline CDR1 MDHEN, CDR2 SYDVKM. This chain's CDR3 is CASSLVQIPGTQYF. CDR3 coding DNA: TGTGCCAGCAGTTTAGTCCAGATCCCGGGGACGCAGTACTTC.

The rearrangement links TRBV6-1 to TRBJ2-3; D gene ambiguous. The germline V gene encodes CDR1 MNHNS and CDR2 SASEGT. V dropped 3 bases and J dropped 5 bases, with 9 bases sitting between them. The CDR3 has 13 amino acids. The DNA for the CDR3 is TGTGCCAGCAGTGAGACATATATAGATACGCAGTATTTT. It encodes CASSETYIDTQYF.

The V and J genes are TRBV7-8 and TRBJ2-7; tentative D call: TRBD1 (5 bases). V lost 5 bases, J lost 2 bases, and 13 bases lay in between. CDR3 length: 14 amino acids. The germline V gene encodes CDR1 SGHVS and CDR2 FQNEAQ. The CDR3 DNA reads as TGTGCCAGCAGCCTTAGGACACACACCTACGAGCAGTACTTC. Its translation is CASSLRTHTYEQYF.

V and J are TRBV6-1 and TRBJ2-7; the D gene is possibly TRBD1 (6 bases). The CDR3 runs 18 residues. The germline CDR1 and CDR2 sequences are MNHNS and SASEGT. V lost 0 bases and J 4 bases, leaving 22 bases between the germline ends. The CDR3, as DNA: TGTGCCAGCAGTGAAGCGGGGAGAGGGCGAGGGGGTCAATACGAGCAGTACTTC. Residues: CASSEAGRGRGGQYEQYF.

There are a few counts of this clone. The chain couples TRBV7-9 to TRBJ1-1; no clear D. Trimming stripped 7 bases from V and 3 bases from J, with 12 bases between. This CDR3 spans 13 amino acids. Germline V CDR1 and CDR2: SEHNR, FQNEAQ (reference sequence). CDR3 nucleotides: TGTGCCAGCACCCTCCACCAGGACACTGAAGCTTTCTTT. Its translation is CASTLHQDTEAFF.

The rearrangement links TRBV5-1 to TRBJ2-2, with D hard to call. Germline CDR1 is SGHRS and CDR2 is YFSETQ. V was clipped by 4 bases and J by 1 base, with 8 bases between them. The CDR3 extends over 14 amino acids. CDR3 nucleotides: TGCGCCAGCAGCACGACTCAGAACACCGGGGAGCTGTTTTTT. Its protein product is CASSTTQNTGELFF.

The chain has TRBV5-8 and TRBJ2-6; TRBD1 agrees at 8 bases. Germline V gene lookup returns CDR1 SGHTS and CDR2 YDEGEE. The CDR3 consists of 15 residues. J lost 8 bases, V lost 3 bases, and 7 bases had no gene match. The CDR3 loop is CASSSDQGAPNVLTF. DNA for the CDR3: TGTGCCAGCAGCTCCGATCAGGGGGCCCCCAACGTCCTGACTTTC.

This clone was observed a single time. CDR3 sequence reads: CASSLDGAELTDTQYF. The CDR3 nucleotides are TGCGCCAGCAGCTTGGATGGGGCGGAACTCACAGATACGCAGTATTTT. This chain uses TRBV5-1 with TRBJ2-3, with D perhaps matching TRBD1 (5 bases). The CDR3 runs 16 residues. V was clipped by 0 bases and J by 2 bases, with 13 bases between them. Germline lookup yields CDR1 SGHRS and CDR2 YFSETQ.